These T cell receptor beta chains were read from a single sample in a study of blood T cell repertoires in COVID-19. Sequencing was performed with immunoSEQ multiplex PCR; in TCRdb, only in-frame clones are kept and a portion is missing. The sample lists roughly 72,000 clones, 79% seen once, with approximately 5% in the top ten. The sequenced material came from peripheral blood. The receptors shown here come from a woman aged 80 or over with active or convalescent COVID-19. Each CDR3 is given with its conserved first and last residue. D genes are given only for firm matches. Not every row has a clone size; where given, it reads once, few, many or a size class.

>NA|TRBV6-6|NA|TRBJ2-5
CASSYGQGPLETQYF
TGTGCCAGCAGTTACGGGCAGGGCCCTCTTGAGACCCAGTACTTC
>NA|TRBV19|NA|TRBJ2-1
CASSRPRGGRGSNEQFF
TGTGCCAGTAGCCGACCGAGGGGGGGGAGAGGTAGCAATGAGCAGTTCTTC
>NA|TRBV14|NA|TRBJ1-2
CASSQAGAGAHGYTF
TGTGCCAGCAGCCAAGCCGGGGCAGGGGCACATGGCTACACCTTC
>TRBD2|TRBV15|NA|TRBJ2-7
CATSRDGLAGGTYEQYF
TGTGCCACCAGCAGAGATGGTCTAGCGGGGGGGACCTACGAGCAGTACTTC
>TRBD1|TRBV9|NA|TRBJ2-7
CASSAGQISVQYF
TGTGCCAGCAGCGCGGGACAGATTTCGGTTCAGTACTTC
>NA|TRBV7-9|few|TRBJ2-3
CASSLGLASTDTQYF
TGTGCCAGCAGCTTAGGGCTAGCCAGCACAGATACGCAGTATTTT
>NA|TRBV7-2|NA|TRBJ1-1
CASSFLTGSGTEAFF
TGTGCCAGCAGCTTTCTCACAGGGTCGGGAACTGAAGCTTTCTTT
>TRBD1|TRBV9|NA|TRBJ1-2
CASSAGQGMGGYTF
TGTGCCAGCAGCGCAGGACAGGGGATGGGTGGCTACACCTTC
>NA|TRBV9|NA|TRBJ2-5
CASSTQETQYF
TGTGCCAGCAGCACACAAGAGACCCAGTACTTC
>NA|TRBV9|NA|TRBJ2-3
CASSASGGTDTQYF
TGTGCCAGCAGCGCTTCGGGTGGCACAGATACGCAGTATTTT
>TRBD1|TRBV19|few|TRBJ2-2
CASTAGTGFPGELFF
TGTGCCAGTACGGCCGGGACAGGGTTCCCCGGGGAGCTGTTTTTT
>TRBD2|TRBV2|once|TRBJ2-5
CAKSSGSFETQYF
TGTGCGAAGTCTAGCGGGAGCTTTGAGACCCAGTACTTC
>TRBD2|TRBV24-1|NA|TRBJ2-3
CATSDPRGPGLAGNTQYF
TGTGCCACCAGTGACCCCAGAGGACCGGGACTAGCGGGAAATACGCAGTATTTT
>NA|TRBV6-5|NA|TRBJ1-1
CASKAGYTEAFF
TGTGCCAGCAAGGCAGGGTACACTGAAGCTTTCTTT
>TRBD1|TRBV11-2|NA|TRBJ2-2
CATPGQGGTGELFF
TGTGCCACTCCAGGACAGGGGGGCACCGGGGAGCTGTTTTTT
>NA|TRBV11-3|NA|TRBJ2-3
CASSFKLVRSTDTQYF
TGTGCCAGCAGCTTCAAATTGGTTCGGAGCACAGATACGCAGTATTTT
>TRBD1|TRBV5-1|NA|TRBJ1-2
CASSSQDTGVWGYTF
TGCGCCAGCAGCTCCCAGGATACAGGGGTTTGGGGCTACACCTTC
>NA|TRBV6-5|NA|TRBJ1-3
CASSTRGSTIYF
TGTGCCAGCAGTACCCGGGGGAGCACCATATATTTT
>TRBD1|TRBV18|NA|TRBJ1-2
CASSSTGDRSGYTF
TGTGCCAGCTCATCAACAGGGGATCGTTCTGGCTACACCTTC
>TRBD1|TRBV5-1|NA|TRBJ1-4
CASRIRTGGREKLFF
TGCGCCAGCAGAATTCGGACAGGGGGTCGGGAAAAACTGTTTTTT
>TRBD2|TRBV3-1/TRBV3-2|NA|TRBJ2-7
CASSLERGVPYEQYF
TGTGCCAGCAGCCTTGAGCGGGGGGTTCCCTACGAGCAGTACTTC
>NA|TRBV19|NA|TRBJ1-5
CASSMVGNQPQHF
TGTGCCAGTAGTATGGTAGGCAATCAGCCCCAGCATTTT
>NA|TRBV9|NA|TRBJ1-2
CASSVDPREANYGYTF
TGTGCCAGCAGCGTAGATCCTCGGGAGGCTAACTATGGCTACACCTTC
>TRBD1|TRBV6-2/TRBV6-3|NA|TRBJ1-4
CASSKRQGAGKLFF
TGTGCCAGCAGTAAACGACAGGGTGCCGGAAAACTGTTTTTT
>NA|TRBV5-1|NA|TRBJ2-3
CASSLATSTDTQYF
TGCGCCAGCAGCTTGGCGACTAGCACAGATACGCAGTATTTT
>NA|TRBV7-9|NA|TRBJ1-6
CASSLRYNNSPLHF
TGTGCCAGCAGCTTACGATACAATAATTCACCCCTCCACTTT
>NA|TRBV29-1|NA|TRBJ2-1
CSVDSSSYNEQFF
TGCAGCGTTGATAGTAGCTCCTACAATGAGCAGTTCTTC
>NA|TRBV19|NA|TRBJ1-5
CASSNTGNQPQHF
TGTGCCAGTAGTAACACCGGCAATCAGCCCCAGCATTTT
>NA|TRBV7-2|NA|TRBJ1-5
CASSMDRARGQPQHF
TGTGCCAGCAGTATGGATCGGGCGCGGGGACAGCCCCAGCATTTT
>NA|TRBV30|NA|TRBJ1-2
CAWTGGQGSAANYGYTF
TGTGCCTGGACGGGCGGGCAGGGGTCGGCGGCTAACTATGGCTACACCTTC